The 2 T cell receptor beta chains listed next were all sequenced from one sample in a study of CD8 T cells in ankylosing spondylitis. Whole-study results and caveats: Typical of ankylosing spondylitis blood, it appeared, was a TCR beta motif of roughly eight highly homologous variants.

The antigens of these receptors remain unknown. TCRdb used MiXCR to reprocess the 5' RACE reads, holding one entry per CDR3 protein. The sample contains about 340,000 distinct CDR3 sequences, around 7.6% of which appear only once. Sample: blood, either unsorted or a sorted T cell fraction (not recorded which). The receptor source for this set is a male donor with ankylosing spondylitis.

This chain joins TRBV5-1 and TRBJ2-1; 8 bases are shared with TRBD1. Germline V gene sequence: CDR1 SGHRS, CDR2 YFSETQ. The CDR3 has 16 amino acids. The trim removed 5 bases at V and 5 bases at J, leaving 12 bases unmatched. The CDR3 DNA follows: TGCGCCAGCAGTTGGGTAGGACAGGGAATAAACAATGAGCAGTTCTTC. Its translation is CASSWVGQGINNEQFF.

This clonotype was picked up many times. The chain employs TRBV14 and TRBJ2-2; no clear D. This CDR3 is built from 14 residues. In germline, CDR1 is SGHDN, CDR2 FVKESK. V lost 1 base and J lost 7, with 10 bases in between. CDR3 nucleotide sequence: TGTGCCAGCAGCCAAGCTCGTGTCATCGGGGAGCTGTTTTTT. Amino acids: CASSQARVIGELFF.